The 17 T cell receptor beta chains below come from one sample, sequenced in a study of CD8+ T cells in alopecia areata. RNA was isolated and reverse transcribed to cDNA, the sequencing template. Only in-frame clones appear in the TCRdb table, and some are missing; sequencing was by immunoSEQ multiplex PCR. The profile shows about 180,000 clones, roughly 60% of them singletons. Sequenced here: CD4+ T cells sorted from blood, sampled at week 0. The receptors come from a human donor with alopecia areata.

This sequence joins TRBV2 and TRBJ1-3; TRBD1 aligns across 9 bases. The CDR3 spans 14 residues. V dropped 6 bases and J dropped 6; count of bases not matched to a gene: 6. CDR1 SNHLY and CDR2 FYNNEI come from the germline V gene. The CDR3 here is CASRLGQGPNTIYF. The CDR3 DNA sequence: TGTGCCAGCAGACTCGGACAGGGGCCAAACACCATATATTTT.

A word on this clone: Other DNA sequences within the sample encode an identical CDR3. The rearrangement uses TRBV30 and TRBJ1-2; unclear D gene. The CDR3 spans 12 residues. CDR1 GTSNPN and CDR2 SVGIG come from the germline V gene (reference sequence). Trimming removed 4 bases from V and 4 bases from J, with 10 bases in between. CDR3 nucleotide sequence: TGTGCCTGGACCCGACTCCTCTATGGCTACACCTTC. Its protein product is CAWTRLLYGYTF. Complete variable domain (other parts from reference TRBV30 and TRBJ1-2): SQTIHQWPATLVQPVGSPLSLECTVEGTSNPNLYWYRQAAGRGLQLLFYSVGIGQISSEVPQNLSASRPQDRQFILSSKKLLLSDSGFYLCAWTRLLYGYTFGSGTRLTVV.

This clone was counted only a few times. For the CDR3, the DNA is TGCAGCGTTGCAGATAGCAATCAGCCCCAGCATTTT. It codes for CSVADSNQPQHF. This chain uses TRBV29-1 with TRBJ1-5, with no clear D. V was clipped by 4 bases and J by 0 bases, with 4 bases between them. Germline loops: CDR1 SQVTM, CDR2 ANQGSEA. There are 12 residues in the CDR3.

The chain combines TRBV29-1 with TRBJ2-1, with TRBD2 identical over 13 bases. After removal of 6 bases from V and 4 bases from J, the junction contained 3 bases not matched to a gene. CDR1 SQVTM and CDR2 ANQGSEA come from the germline V gene. The CDR3 totals 14 residues. CDR3 region: CSVQGLAGYNEQFF. CDR3 DNA sequence: TGCAGCGTCCAGGGACTAGCGGGATACAATGAGCAGTTCTTC.

The chain couples TRBV2 to TRBJ2-7; D is uncertain. The germline V and J ends were trimmed by 3 bases and 6 bases, with 15 bases remaining between them. The CDR3 consists of 14 residues. The germline gives CDR1 SNHLY, CDR2 FYNNEI. For the CDR3, the DNA is TGTGCCAGCAGTGATTCTAGTTTCTCCCTCGAGCAGTACTTC. This translates into CASSDSSFSLEQYF.

On this clone itself: The same CDR3 can be traced to other DNA sequences in this sample. The J gene is TRBJ1-4, the V gene TRBV30; D is unclear. CDR1 is GTSNPN, CDR2 SVGIG, per germline (reference sequence). The V and J ends lost 0 bases and 3 bases respectively, with 5 bases between them. This CDR3 spans 13 amino acids. The CDR3 DNA sequence: TGTGCCTGGAGTGTGGGTTCTAATGAAAAACTGTTTTTT. It translates to CAWSVGSNEKLFF.

This clone has a handful of counts. V and J are TRBV29-1 and TRBJ2-1; no reliable D call. V was pared by 1 base and J by 1 base, with 8 bases between. The germline gives CDR1 SQVTM, CDR2 ANQGSEA. The CDR3 loop spans 14 amino acids. In DNA, the CDR3 is TGCAGCGTTGAAGGGGGTACATCCTACAATGAGCAGTTCTTC. It yields the protein CSVEGGTSYNEQFF.

The chain couples TRBV30 to TRBJ2-1; the match to TRBD1 covers 7 bases. The germline CDR1 and CDR2 sequences are GTSNPN and SVGIG (reference sequence). The CDR3 length is 12 residues. Trimming took 5 bases from V and 7 from J; bases not matched to a gene: 5. CDR3 DNA sequence: TGTGCCTGGGAGGGGGCAGCAAATGAGCAGTTCTTC. It encodes CAWEGAANEQFF.

This clone was seen only a few times. V and J are TRBV29-1 and TRBJ1-1; D is undetermined. The ends were cut back, 7 bases at V and 1 base at J, with 13 bases in the middle. CDR1 is SQVTM, CDR2 ANQGSEA, per germline. CDR3 length: 13 amino acids. CDR3 DNA: TGCAGCGCCGAAGGGCAGGCGAACACTGAAGCTTTCTTT. The encoded protein is CSAEGQANTEAFF.

This clone was seen a handful of times. This CDR3 is also generated by other DNA sequences in the sample. The chain links TRBV4-3 to TRBJ2-3; D ambiguous. CDR1 and CDR2 from the germline V gene are LGHNA and YSLEER. Trimming took off 0 bases at V and 1 base at J, with 2 bases between the two ends. The CDR3 is 13 residues long. CDR3 sequence (DNA): TGCGCCAGCAGCCAAGACGGCACAGATACGCAGTATTTT. Translation gives CASSQDGTDTQYF.

The rearrangement links TRBV10-3 to TRBJ2-7; D gene unclear. Germline values: CDR1 ENHRY, CDR2 SYGVKD. Trimming took 3 bases from V and 5 from J, leaving 5 bases between them. This CDR3 is 11 amino acids long. The CDR3 DNA reads TGTGCCATCAGTGATACGAACGAGCAGTACTTC. It translates to CAISDTNEQYF.

V and J are TRBV4-3 and TRBJ1-6; 8 nucleotides align to TRBD1. Germline V CDR1 and CDR2: LGHNA, YSLEER. This CDR3 spans 15 amino acids. V was pared by 0 bases and J by 10 bases, with 5 bases of the junction left unmatched. This CDR3 reads CASSQEAGGVSPLHF. The CDR3 coding sequence is TGCGCCAGCAGCCAAGAGGCAGGGGGCGTATCACCCCTCCACTTT.

This chain joins TRBV7-2 and TRBJ1-5; no definite D call. Trimming stripped 5 bases from V and 0 bases from J, with 11 bases between. Germline assignment: CDR1 SGHTA and CDR2 FQGNSA. This CDR3 is 15 amino acids long. Here the CDR3 reads CASSPMWGSNQPQHF. The CDR3 DNA reads as TGTGCCAGCAGCCCCATGTGGGGTAGCAATCAGCCCCAGCATTTT. Full variable domain (rest looked up from reference TRBV7-2 and TRBJ1-5): GAGVSQSPSNKVTEKGKDVELRCDPISGHTALYWYRQSLGQGLEFLIYFQGNSAPDKSGLPSDRFSAERTGGSVSTLTIQRTQQEDSAVYLCASSPMWGSNQPQHFGDGTRLSIL.

This chain joins TRBV30 and TRBJ1-2; D not certain. This CDR3 is 13 amino acids long. Germline V gives CDR1 GTSNPN, CDR2 SVGIG (reference sequence). V was pared by 0 bases and J by 2 bases, with 7 bases between. CDR3: CAWSVAQNYGYTF. The CDR3 region has the DNA TGTGCCTGGAGTGTTGCGCAGAACTATGGCTACACCTTC.

About this clone itself: The same CDR3 can be traced to other DNA sequences in this sample. This sequence joins TRBV2 and TRBJ1-5, with 9 bases that match TRBD1. The germline CDR1 and CDR2 sequences are SNHLY and FYNNEI. The trim removed 6 bases at V and 0 bases at J, leaving 3 bases unmatched. The CDR3 spans 15 residues. CDR3 region: CASSGTGNSNQPQHF. The CDR3 nucleotides read TGTGCCAGCAGCGGGACAGGGAATAGCAATCAGCCCCAGCATTTT.

Details on this clone: Other DNA variants within this sample encode the same CDR3. This chain joins TRBV7-2 and TRBJ2-3; D is undetermined. This CDR3 spans 12 amino acids. V was pared by 4 bases and J by 4 bases, with 6 bases between. Germline-derived CDR1 and CDR2 are SGHTA and FQGNSA. CDR3 region: CASSSRADTQYF. CDR3 DNA sequence: TGTGCCAGCAGCTCTAGGGCAGATACGCAGTATTTT.

The gene calls are TRBV30 and TRBJ1-1; maybe TRBD1 (6 bases). Germline V gene data show CDR1 as GTSNPN and CDR2 as SVGIG (reference sequence). The CDR3 is 15 amino acids. Between the trimmed V and J ends, which lost 3 bases and 1 base, there was a span of 15 bases. CDR3 residues: CAWRTGTSPNTEAFF. CDR3 DNA sequence: TGTGCCTGGAGGACAGGAACCTCCCCGAACACTGAAGCTTTCTTT.